This is a list of T cell receptor beta chains from one sample in a study of beta chain features in type 1 diabetes. Sequenced by immunoSEQ multiplex PCR; TCRdb stores in-frame clones only, minus some. The sample holds about 340,000 clones, less than 10% seen once. The sample was central memory CD4+ T cells from blood. All receptors derive from a woman younger than 30 in good health. CDR3s include the opening cysteine and the closing phenylalanine or tryptophan. The D gene is left open where the match is weak. Clone size is not always given. Where it is, it says once, few, many or a class for expanded clones.

d_gene	abundance	j_gene	v_gene	CDR3aa	CDR3nt
TRBD2	-	TRBJ2-3	TRBV5-6	CASSLLAADTQYF	TGTGCCAGCAGCTTACTAGCGGCAGATACGCAGTATTTT
-	many	TRBJ2-1	TRBV28	CASRSGSQINEQFF	TGTGCCAGCAGGAGTGGGAGTCAGATCAATGAGCAGTTCTTC
TRBD1	few	TRBJ2-4	TRBV4-3	CASSQDKGGDRAKNIQYF	TGCGCCAGCAGCCAAGATAAAGGAGGGGACAGGGCCAAAAACATTCAGTACTTC
-	-	TRBJ1-4	TRBV11-2	CASSFVGTSDEKLFF	TGTGCCAGCAGCTTTGTAGGGACTAGTGATGAAAAACTGTTTTTT
TRBD2	few	TRBJ2-1	TRBV7-6	CASSEYGAGGPSEQFF	TGTGCCAGCAGCGAGTACGGAGCGGGAGGTCCCTCTGAGCAGTTCTTC
-	many	TRBJ2-2	TRBV6-5	CASSYSRGANTGELFF	TGTGCCAGCAGTTACTCGAGAGGGGCGAACACCGGGGAGCTGTTTTTT
TRBD2	few	TRBJ2-7	TRBV11-2	CASSKDLAGSYEQYF	TGTGCCAGCAGCAAAGATCTAGCGGGGTCCTACGAGCAGTACTTC
TRBD2	-	TRBJ2-1	TRBV9	CASSVSRGGSYNEQFF	TGTGCCAGCAGCGTGAGCCGGGGGGGAAGTTACAATGAGCAGTTCTTC
-	-	TRBJ2-1	TRBV4-2	CASSLVAASYNEQFF	TGTGCCAGCAGCCTGGTAGCGGCCTCCTACAATGAGCAGTTCTTC
TRBD1	many	TRBJ1-5	TRBV5-1	CASSRTGEGNQPQHF	TGCGCCAGCAGCCGGACAGGGGAAGGCAATCAGCCCCAGCATTTT
TRBD1	few	TRBJ1-1	TRBV11-3	CASSWGQGAEAFF	TGTGCCAGCAGTTGGGGACAGGGGGCTGAAGCTTTCTTT